This passage covers 6 T cell receptor beta chains from one sample sequenced in a study of T-cell reconstitution after alpha-beta-depleted transplantation in children. Library preparation (for TCRbeta) was performed with unique molecular identifiers. TCRdb re-derived calls from the PCR reads in MiXCR, one entry per CDR3 protein. Of a few hundred thousand distinct CDR3 sequences listed, more than 20% were seen once; the top ten hold just over 35%. The specimen comprised PBMCs, sampled before TCRalphabeta/CD19-depleted stem cell transplant. Receptors were obtained from a boy less than two years old with Wiskott-Aldrich syndrome, due to receive a stem cell transplant.

In DNA, the CDR3 is TGCGCCAGCAGCCAAGGTGTCACGAGCTCCTATAATTCACCCCTCCACTTT. It encodes CASSQGVTSSYNSPLHF. The chain combines TRBV4-1 with TRBJ1-6; no firm D call. The germline V gene has CDR1 MGHRA and CDR2 YSYEKL. The V and J ends lost 1 base and 0 bases respectively, with 10 bases between them. The CDR3 sequence is 17 residues long.

This clonotype was observed a handful of times. The chain couples TRBV5-1 to TRBJ2-1; 13 positions match TRBD2. The CDR3 has 17 amino acids. V was clipped by 4 bases and J by 9 bases; unmatched bases: 13. Looked up from germline, CDR1 is SGHRS and CDR2 is YFSETQ. DNA of the CDR3: TGCGCCAGCAGCCTCCAACCGGGACTAGCGGGATTGGGTGAGCAGTTCTTC. Amino acids: CASSLQPGLAGLGEQFF. Complete variable domain (other parts from reference TRBV5-1 and TRBJ2-1): KAGVTQTPRYLIKTRGQQVTLSCSPISGHRSVSWYQQTPGQGLQFLFEYFSETQRNKGNFPGRFSGRQFSNSRSEMNVSTLELGDSALYLCASSLQPGLAGLGEQFFGPGTRLTVL.

This clonotype was seen at least ten times. The chain links TRBV5-1 to TRBJ1-1, with 7 positions matching TRBD1. This CDR3 is 12 amino acids long. The germline V gene encodes CDR1 SGHRS and CDR2 YFSETQ. V shed 4 bases, J shed 4 bases, and the junction held 1 base outside the gene matches. CDR3 nucleotides: TGCGCCAGCAGCCCAGGGGGCACTGAAGCTTTCTTT. This translates into CASSPGGTEAFF.

The chain employs TRBV29-1 and TRBJ1-4; 8 nucleotides align to TRBD1. The CDR3 is 14 residues long. Per germline, CDR1 SQVTM and CDR2 ANQGSEA. The V and J ends lost 6 bases and 5 bases, in that order; junction bases with no gene match: 8. The CDR3 loop is CSVPQGAGNEKLFF. The DNA of the CDR3 is TGCAGCGTCCCTCAGGGGGCAGGAAATGAAAAACTGTTTTTT. Full variable domain (outside the CDR3, taken from reference TRBV29-1 and TRBJ1-4): SAVISQKPSRDICQRGTSLTIQCQVDSQVTMMFWYRQQPGQSLTLIATANQGSEATYESGFVIDKFPISRPNLTFSTLTVSNMSPEDSSIYLCSVPQGAGNEKLFFGSGTQLSVL.

This clonotype was observed a handful of times. V and J are TRBV5-1 and TRBJ1-1; no definite D call. Germline CDR1 reads SGHRS; CDR2 reads YFSETQ. The CDR3 is 14 amino acids. Trimming removed 0 bases at V and 1 base at J, with 7 bases between. The CDR3 nucleotides read TGCGCCAGCAGCTTGGGGTTGGAGAACACTGAAGCTTTCTTT. This encodes CASSLGLENTEAFF.

The chain couples TRBV24-1 to TRBJ1-5; D gene ambiguous. Germline CDR1 KGHDR, CDR2 SFDVKD. V gave up 4 bases and J gave up 0 bases, with 6 bases separating them. This CDR3 has 14 residues. Written as DNA, the CDR3 is TGTGCCACCAGTGACCGCAGTAGCAATCAGCCCCAGCATTTT. Amino acid sequence: CATSDRSSNQPQHF.